A single sample gave rise to the 15 T cell receptor beta chains below, sequenced in a study of CD8+ T cells in alopecia areata. RNA extraction was followed by reverse transcription into cDNA, which acted as the sequencing template. The assay was immunoSEQ multiplex PCR, and TCRdb's table has in-frame clones only and misses some. The data show approximately 280,000 clones, roughly 50% seen once. Treatment reported: oral pan-JAK inhibitor, 5-10 mg twice daily. Sequencing used CD4+ T cells sorted from blood, obtained at week 24, from a patient treated with tofacitinib. The receptor source for this set is a human donor with alopecia areata.

The chain carries TRBV5-6 and TRBJ1-5, with TRBD1 identical over 7 bases. V lost 0 bases, J lost 5 bases, and 11 bases stayed unmatched. The CDR3 loop spans 17 amino acids. Germline V lookup: CDR1 SGHDT, CDR2 YYEEEE. CDR3 DNA: TGTGCCAGCAGCTTGGCCGTGGGCACAGGGGAAGATCAGCCCCAGCATTTT. Its translation: CASSLAVGTGEDQPQHF.

The table lists this clone with a few counts. V and J are TRBV29-1 and TRBJ2-2; D is uncertain. Germline V gene sequence: CDR1 SQVTM, CDR2 ANQGSEA. The CDR3 is made up of 16 amino acids. V was clipped by 1 base and J by 0 bases, with 12 bases between them. Written as DNA, the CDR3 is TGCAGCGTTGAAGTAAGATATTCCGCGAACACCGGGGAGCTGTTTTTT. Amino acids: CSVEVRYSANTGELFF.

This clone appeared a few times. This chain links TRBV29-1 with TRBJ2-7; D gene uncertain. This CDR3 contains 15 residues. Per the germline V gene, CDR1 is SQVTM and CDR2 is ANQGSEA. Trimming took 4 bases from V and 3 from J, leaving 19 bases between them. The CDR3 DNA reads as TGCAGCGTTGGTTATATGTCCACCCAAGGCTACGAGCAGTACTTC. Its protein product is CSVGYMSTQGYEQYF.

J is TRBJ2-1 and V is TRBV19; D is undetermined. The CDR3 covers 12 residues. The ends were cut back, 4 bases at V and 10 bases at J, with 11 bases in the middle. Germline-derived CDR1 and CDR2 are LNHDA and SQIVND (reference sequence). The CDR3 DNA follows: TGTGCCAGTAGTACACGGATGAAGGAGCAGTTCTTC. Translated: CASSTRMKEQFF.

This chain uses TRBV4-1 with TRBJ2-5; TRBD2 agrees at 11 bases. The CDR3 length is 17 residues. Germline lookup yields CDR1 MGHRA and CDR2 YSYEKL. The junction had 12 bases not matched to a gene; V was cut back by 4 bases and J by 5 bases. The DNA for the CDR3 is TGCGCCAGCAGCCCCGGGACTAGCGGAGGGCGGAGGGAGACCCAGTACTTC. It yields the protein CASSPGTSGGRRETQYF.

This chain uses TRBV30 with TRBJ2-5; D may be TRBD2 (6 bases). The CDR3 has 14 amino acids. Trimming left V 1 base short and J 2 bases short, with 11 bases between. Germline CDR1 and CDR2: GTSNPN and SVGIG (reference sequence). The CDR3, as DNA: TGTGCCTGGAGTGGGCTAGCGTTTCAAGAGACCCAGTACTTC. This gives the protein CAWSGLAFQETQYF.

This clone was seen a handful of times. Other DNA variants within this sample encode the same CDR3. The gene calls are TRBV5-1 and TRBJ1-1; D is unclear. The CDR3 length is 14 residues. V was clipped by 0 bases and J by 1 base, with 7 bases between them. CDR1 and CDR2 from the germline V gene are SGHRS and YFSETQ. The CDR3 nucleotides are TGCGCCAGCAGCTTGGAAGGGCGGAACACTGAAGCTTTCTTT. This codes for CASSLEGRNTEAFF.

This clone turned up a few times. The V gene is TRBV23-1, the J gene TRBJ2-2; D might be TRBD1 (6 bases). TRBV23-1 is classed as an ORF, of uncertain function. The CDR3 totals 20 residues. V shed 6 bases and J shed 3 bases, with 29 bases lying between them. CDR3 protein: CASRALLGEQCAGDTGELFF. Here the CDR3 DNA reads TGCGCCAGCAGGGCCCTCCTGGGTGAACAGTGCGCAGGGGACACCGGGGAGCTGTTTTTT.

V and J are TRBV6-4 and TRBJ2-1; D is unclear. V was clipped by 4 bases and J by 0 bases, with 7 bases between them. CDR3 length: 14 residues. CDR1 is MRHNA, CDR2 SNTAGT, per germline. DNA for the CDR3: TGTGCCAGCAGTGGCCGGAGCTCCTACAATGAGCAGTTCTTC. Protein sequence: CASSGRSSYNEQFF.

V and J are TRBV30 and TRBJ2-2; 9 bases are shared with TRBD2. Germline values: CDR1 GTSNPN, CDR2 SVGIG (reference sequence). V was pared by 7 bases and J by 2 bases, with 2 bases of the junction left unmatched. The CDR3 consists of 13 residues. The CDR3 here is CAFSGSNTGELFF. The CDR3 DNA sequence: TGTGCCTTTAGCGGGAGCAACACCGGGGAGCTGTTTTTT.

A word on this clone: Other DNA sequences within the sample encode an identical CDR3. The genes are TRBV5-1 and TRBJ2-7; D is undetermined. This CDR3 has 11 amino acids. Germline loops: CDR1 SGHRS, CDR2 YFSETQ. With 2 bases removed from V and 4 bases from J, the gap between germline ends came to 4 bases. The CDR3 protein is CASSLGYEQYF. CDR3 DNA sequence: TGCGCCAGCAGCTTAGGTTACGAGCAGTACTTC.

The V gene is TRBV10-3, the J gene TRBJ2-7; weak D call: TRBD1 (5 bases). Trimming cost V 6 bases and J 3 bases, with 15 bases left between them. CDR1 ENHRY and CDR2 SYGVKD come from the germline V gene. The CDR3 contains 14 residues. The CDR3 DNA is TGTGCCATCAGAAAGACAGTCTCGAACTACGAGCAGTACTTC. Residues: CAIRKTVSNYEQYF.

This clone was counted a single time. The V gene is TRBV9, the J gene TRBJ2-5, with no clear D. This CDR3 has 13 residues. Deletions cut 4 bases from V and 2 bases from J, with 9 bases between. The V gene's germline CDR1 is SGDLS and CDR2 YYNGEE. CDR3 DNA sequence: TGTGCCAGCAGCCCCCGCCTACAAGAGACCCAGTACTTC. Its protein is CASSPRLQETQYF.

The rearrangement links TRBV4-2 to TRBJ1-5; TRBD1 is a possible D gene (5 bases). V dropped 0 bases and J dropped 3 bases, with 12 bases sitting between them. The CDR3 contains 16 residues. Germline CDR1 reads LGHNA; CDR2 reads YNFKEQ. The CDR3 nucleotides are TGTGCCAGCAGCCAAGATGAAGGGGTGTTCAATCAGCCCCAGCATTTT. As protein: CASSQDEGVFNQPQHF.

The chain links TRBV7-2 to TRBJ1-2; TRBD1 matches 9 bases. Trimming at V came to 1 base and at J to 7 bases, leaving 4 bases not matched to a gene. CDR3 size: 14 residues. The germline CDR1 and CDR2 sequences are SGHTA and FQGNSA. The CDR3 region is CASSLGGTGTGYTF. CDR3 DNA sequence: TGTGCCAGCAGCTTAGGCGGGACAGGGACTGGCTACACCTTC. Full variable domain (remainder filled in from reference TRBV7-2 and TRBJ1-2): GAGVSQSPSNKVTEKGKDVELRCDPISGHTALYWYRQSLGQGLEFLIYFQGNSAPDKSGLPSDRFSAERTGGSVSTLTIQRTQQEDSAVYLCASSLGGTGTGYTFGSGTRLTVV.